The table lists the clone carrying this T cell receptor beta chain with a few counts. Germline V gene sequence: CDR1 SNHLY, CDR2 FYNNEI. V lost 6 bases and J lost 7, with 12 bases in between. The CDR3 has 12 amino acids. This entry is derived from a study of human T cells and chemical hapten exposure. Study context: Yields of TCR per sample differed, chiefly owing to small differences in pooled library volume.

The time point here: pre-sensitization, week 0. Treatment denoted: therapeutic diphenylcyclopropenone sensitization with weekly scalp DPC. TCRdb recomputed calls from the RACE reads with MiXCR, one row per CDR3 protein. Of around 60,000 distinct CDR3 sequences listed, about 6.7% are singletons. The rearrangement joins TRBV2 to TRBJ1-2, with D uncertain. The sequence came from a woman between 25 and 40 years old with alopecia areata. Some clones in this sample may be carry-over from other donors' samples. This specimen consisted of whole blood, obtained in connection with sensitization to the hapten diphenylcyclopropenone (DPC). The CDR3 coding sequence is TGTGCCAGCAGCGCCGTGGGCCTTGGCTACACCTTC. Protein product: CASSAVGLGYTF.